The next 9 T cell receptor beta chains were all read from a single sample in a study of control samples from healthy donors and cancer patients. The assay was immunoSEQ multiplex PCR, and TCRdb's table has in-frame clones only and misses some. Of about 92,000 clones in the sample, 82% are singletons; the top ten hold around a tenth. Sequenced material: blood. The receptors originated from a woman aged 55-69 years in good health.

CDR3 region: CASSGTFGPMSNQPQHF. The CDR3 region has the DNA TGTGCCAGCAGTGGGACATTCGGCCCGATGAGCAATCAGCCCCAGCATTTT. The chain recombines TRBV6-2 or TRBV6-3 with TRBJ1-5, with D perhaps matching TRBD1 (6 bases). The germline CDR1 and CDR2 sequences are MNHEY and SVGEGT. The CDR3 is made up of 17 amino acids. V lost 5 bases and J lost 1, with 18 bases in between.

The J gene is TRBJ1-2, the V gene TRBV9, with a tentative D call TRBD1 (5 bases). The CDR3 consists of 15 residues. The V end was cut by 3 bases, the J end by 2 bases, with 14 bases between. Germline V CDR1 and CDR2: SGDLS, YYNGEE. This CDR3 reads CASSGGANWNYGYTF. In nucleotides, the CDR3 is TGTGCCAGCAGCGGAGGGGCAAATTGGAACTATGGCTACACCTTC.

The chain uses TRBV29-1 and TRBJ2-7, with D tentatively TRBD1 (6 bases). This CDR3 has 14 residues. V lost 2 bases, J lost 1 base, and 12 bases lay in between. Looked up from germline, CDR1 is SQVTM and CDR2 is ANQGSEA. The CDR3 coding sequence is TGCAGCGTTGAAAGATCCGGACAGTCCTACGAGCAGTACTTC. Translation: CSVERSGQSYEQYF.

The V and J genes are TRBV18 and TRBJ1-1, with 8 bases fitting TRBD1. The length of the CDR3 is 14 residues. CDR1 is KGHSH and CDR2 is LQKENI in the germline V gene. V shed 6 bases and J 0 bases; nucleotides not matched to a gene: 3. CDR3 sequence reads: CASSRQGMNTEAFF. For the CDR3, the DNA is TGTGCCAGCTCCCGACAGGGGATGAACACTGAAGCTTTCTTT.

The chain employs TRBV19 and TRBJ1-2, with TRBD1 matching 10 bases. V gave up 4 bases and J gave up 4 bases; unmatched junction bases: 9. CDR1 and CDR2 (germline): LNHDA, SQIVND (reference sequence). There are 16 residues in the CDR3. CDR3 coding DNA: TGTGCCAGTAGTAGCCTAGGACAGGGGGGCGCCTATGGCTACACCTTC. It specifies CASSSLGQGGAYGYTF.

This sequence joins TRBV11-2 and TRBJ2-3; D is ambiguous. Germline lookup yields CDR1 SGHAT and CDR2 FQNNGV. The CDR3 totals 16 residues. Trimming removed 5 bases at V and 2 bases at J, with 17 bases between. Written as DNA, the CDR3 is TGTGCCAGCAGCCTCGACCGACTTTCCTTCACAGATACGCAGTATTTT. Translated, it gives CASSLDRLSFTDTQYF.

The chain uses TRBV5-1 and TRBJ1-5; a possible D gene is TRBD1 (5 bases). Germline CDR1 reads SGHRS; CDR2 reads YFSETQ. V lost 4 bases to trimming and J lost 7 bases, with 21 bases between them. The CDR3 length is 16 residues. The CDR3 sequence: CASSGGEEGIAQPQHF. As DNA, the CDR3 is TGCGCCAGCAGCGGAGGGGAGGAGGGGATCGCCCAGCCCCAGCATTTT.

The CDR3 spells CASSLAQGGSNQPQHF. In DNA form, the CDR3 reads TGTGCCAGCAGTTTAGCCCAGGGAGGTAGCAATCAGCCCCAGCATTTT. This chain connects TRBV6-6 to TRBJ1-5; tentatively, D is TRBD1 (5 bases). CDR3 length: 16 residues. The germline gives CDR1 MNHNY, CDR2 SVGAGI (reference sequence). The V gene lost 4 bases and the J gene lost 0 bases, with 13 bases spanning the gap.

CDR3 sequence reads: CSVVMLAGVPTSNEQFF. CDR3 DNA sequence: TGCAGCGTTGTAATGTTGGCGGGAGTTCCTACGAGCAATGAGCAGTTCTTC. The rearrangement joins TRBV29-1 to TRBJ2-1; 7 nucleotides match TRBD2. This CDR3 comprises 17 residues. Per germline, CDR1 SQVTM and CDR2 ANQGSEA. J was trimmed by 6 bases and V by 4 bases; bases with no gene match: 18.